Listed below are T cell receptor beta chains from one sample, sequenced in a study of shared clonotypes between healthy human individuals. Libraries were prepared by immunoSEQ multiplex PCR; TCRdb keeps only in-frame clonotypes and omits some of them. The sample lists roughly 330,000 clones; less than 85% were seen once. Sequencing input: memory CD4+ T cells sorted from blood. The receptor set was obtained from a man aged 25-45 years in good health. Both conserved end residues are part of each CDR3. A D gene is named only where the DNA matches it firmly. Where a row states a size, it is once, few, many or the class of an expanded clone; other rows omit it.

d_call	v_call	clone_size	j_call	cdr3_nt	cdr3_aa
.	TRBV11-2	.	TRBJ2-1	TGTGCCAGCCGCCCCACAGGGATGGGGCAGTTCTTC	CASRPTGMGQFF
TRBD2	TRBV5-1	.	TRBJ2-7	TGCGCCAGCAGCCCGGGACTAGCGGGAGACGAGCAGTACTTC	CASSPGLAGDEQYF
.	TRBV7-2	.	TRBJ1-2	TGTGCCAGCAGCTTAGTCCAGGGTTTAGGCTACACCTTC	CASSLVQGLGYTF
TRBD1	TRBV19	.	TRBJ1-5	TGTGCCAGTAGTGACAGGGGGGCCCTTCAGCCCCAGCATTTT	CASSDRGALQPQHF
.	TRBV28	few	TRBJ2-7	TGTGCCAGCAGTCTACGAACGACCGAGCAGTACTTC	CASSLRTTEQYF
TRBD2	TRBV19	.	TRBJ2-1	TGTGCCAGTAGTATGTTCATGGGACTAGCGGCCTACAATGAGCAGTTCTTC	CASSMFMGLAAYNEQFF
.	TRBV29-1	.	TRBJ2-1	TGCAGCGTTGTAACGGAGAGGAGTGCCTACAATGAGCAGTTCTTC	CSVVTERSAYNEQFF
TRBD2	TRBV7-2	.	TRBJ2-3	TGTGCCAGCACCAATAAAAGAAGACTAGCGGCAGATACGCAGTATTTT	CASTNKRRLAADTQYF
TRBD2	TRBV5-4	.	TRBJ2-7	TGTGCCAGCAGCTTGGGGGGACTAGCGTTTGCCTCCTACGAGCAGTACTTC	CASSLGGLAFASYEQYF
TRBD2	TRBV6-1	.	TRBJ2-3	TGTGCCAGCATAGTCAGGACTAGCGTCACAGATACGCAGTATTTT	CASIVRTSVTDTQYF
TRBD2	TRBV14	.	TRBJ2-1	TGTGCCAGCAGCCGAGGGACTAGCGGAGCGGGGGAGCAGTTCTTC	CASSRGTSGAGEQFF
.	TRBV20-1	.	TRBJ1-2	TGCAGCTACCGGGGTGGCTACACCTTC	CSYRGGYTF
.	TRBV18	once	TRBJ2-7	TGTGCCAGCTCGTCGCAGGGGCCGAAAGGGCAGTACTTC	CASSSQGPKGQYF
TRBD2	TRBV29-1	few	TRBJ2-3	TGCAGCGTTCTTACCCCATCTAGCGGGAGGACAGATACGCAGTATTTT	CSVLTPSSGRTDTQYF
.	TRBV5-1	.	TRBJ2-5	TGCGCCAGCAGCTTGGGGGCGCAGGCGGGGCAAGAGACCCAGTACTTC	CASSLGAQAGQETQYF
.	TRBV18	.	TRBJ1-5	TGTGCCAGCTCACAAGACTCCCCTAGCAATCAGCCCCAGCATTTT	CASSQDSPSNQPQHF
TRBD1	TRBV28	few	TRBJ1-1	TGTGCCAGCAGTTTTGTTGGACAGGGGAACACTGAAGCTTTCTTT	CASSFVGQGNTEAFF
.	TRBV6-1	.	TRBJ1-4	TGCGCGACCAGGCCGGGACACCCTCAGGAAAAACTGTTTTTT	CATRPGHPQEKLFF
.	TRBV7-2	.	TRBJ1-2	TGTGCCAGCAGCTTTAAACCCGGGCTGCCTTACACCTTC	CASSFKPGLPYTF
.	TRBV25-1	.	TRBJ1-1	TGTGCCAGCAGTGAATATGGGGGGAACACTGAAGCTTTCTTT	CASSEYGGNTEAFF
.	TRBV7-3	.	TRBJ1-1	TGTGCCAGCAGCTCACAGGTGGGCACTGAAGCTTTCTTT	CASSSQVGTEAFF
.	TRBV5-6	.	TRBJ2-4	TGTGCCAGCAGCTTTGGCCCCGAGTCGATAGCCAAAAACATTCAGTACTTC	CASSFGPESIAKNIQYF
.	TRBV7-8	.	TRBJ1-5	TGTGCCAGCAGCTTGGTGGTAGACCAGCCCCAGCATTTT	CASSLVVDQPQHF
.	TRBV9	.	TRBJ1-5	TGTGCCAGCAGCGTAAATACTCAGGGTTCCCAGCATTTT	CASSVNTQGSQHF
.	TRBV15	.	TRBJ2-3	TGTGCCACCAGCATTACGAAAACCAGCACAGATACGCAGTATTTT	CATSITKTSTDTQYF
.	TRBV19	.	TRBJ2-7	TGTGCCAGTAAGAGAGGGGGAGCCTACGAGCAGTACTTC	CASKRGGAYEQYF
TRBD2	TRBV18	.	TRBJ2-3	TGTGCCAGCTCACTCCAAACTAGCGGACGCACAGATACGCAGTATTTT	CASSLQTSGRTDTQYF
.	TRBV29-1	few	TRBJ2-5	TGCAGCGTTGAAGCGGGGGCCACGGAGACCCAGTACTTC	CSVEAGATETQYF
TRBD2	TRBV14	.	TRBJ2-7	TGTGCCAGCAGCCAAGTGGGGGGGAACGAGCAGTACTTC	CASSQVGGNEQYF
TRBD1	TRBV28	.	TRBJ2-3	TGTGCCAGCAGTCGGACAGGGGGCACAGATACGCAGTATTTT	CASSRTGGTDTQYF
.	TRBV7-8	few	TRBJ2-1	TGTGCCAGCAGCTTAGGGAGGTTGAATGAGCAGTTCTTC	CASSLGRLNEQFF
.	TRBV5-5	.	TRBJ2-2	TGTGCCAGCAGCGGGAGTCTGATCGGGGAGCTGTTTTTT	CASSGSLIGELFF
TRBD1	TRBV18	few	TRBJ2-7	TGTGCCAGCTCACCCGGGACAGGGCCATACGAGCAGTACTTC	CASSPGTGPYEQYF
.	TRBV9	.	TRBJ2-1	TGTGCCAGCAGCGTAGCTTCAGGGTACGATGAGCAGTTCTTC	CASSVASGYDEQFF
.	TRBV5-4	.	TRBJ2-2	TGTGCCAGCAGCTTGAACGTCGGGGAGCTGTTTTTT	CASSLNVGELFF
.	TRBV5-4	.	TRBJ2-3	TGTGCCAGCAGCTTGGGACTAGGTACAGATACGCAGTATTTT	CASSLGLGTDTQYF
.	TRBV7-2	.	TRBJ2-5	TGTGCCAGCACCCAAAACGATGGGAGGGAGACCCAGTACTTC	CASTQNDGRETQYF
TRBD2	TRBV14	.	TRBJ2-1	TGTGCCAGCAGCCCTCTAGCGGGAGTCGGCAATGAGCAGTTCTTC	CASSPLAGVGNEQFF
.	TRBV7-9	.	TRBJ1-1	TGTGCCAGCACCCCCCGCCAGGGCAGCACTGAAGCTTTCTTT	CASTPRQGSTEAFF
TRBD2	TRBV19	.	TRBJ2-7	TGTGCCAGTAGTTTCAGACTAGCGGGCTACGAGCAGTACTTC	CASSFRLAGYEQYF
.	TRBV2	.	TRBJ2-5	TGTGCCAGCAGTGAAGGCTGGGGGATCGAGACCCAGTACTTC	CASSEGWGIETQYF
TRBD2	TRBV28	once	TRBJ2-5	TGTGCCAGCAGCCGGGGAGGGCAAGAGACCCAGTACTTC	CASSRGGQETQYF
.	TRBV5-1	few	TRBJ2-2	TGCGCCAGCAGCTTCGACTCCTCGGGCGGGGAGCTGTTTTTT	CASSFDSSGGELFF
TRBD2	TRBV7-6	few	TRBJ2-5	TGTGCCAGCAGCTTAGGCACCACTAGCGGGATAGGTGAGACCCAGTACTTC	CASSLGTTSGIGETQYF
TRBD2	TRBV9	.	TRBJ2-7	TGTGCCAGCAGCGTCGGTTCGGCGGGAGGATTGTACGAGCAGTACTTC	CASSVGSAGGLYEQYF
.	TRBV29-1	.	TRBJ1-3	TGCAGCGTTGGTACGGCCTCGGGGAACACCATATATTTT	CSVGTASGNTIYF
.	TRBV5-4	.	TRBJ2-1	TGTGCCACCGGGACAGCGGGAAATGAGCAGTTCTTC	CATGTAGNEQFF
.	TRBV7-8	.	TRBJ2-7	TGTGCCAGCAGCCTTTCTAGCTCGGGGCAGTACTTC	CASSLSSSGQYF
.	TRBV7-2	many	TRBJ2-7	TGTGCCAGCAGCTTATCCTTAGGATTCTACGAGCAGTACTTC	CASSLSLGFYEQYF
TRBD1	TRBV10-3	.	TRBJ1-5	TGTGCCATCAGTGGTCAGGGGGTGGGTCAGCCCCAGCATTTT	CAISGQGVGQPQHF
.	TRBV2	once	TRBJ2-7	TGTGCCAGCAAGTACAGCACCTTAAAAAACTACGAGCAGTACTTC	CASKYSTLKNYEQYF
.	TRBV18	.	TRBJ2-7	TGTGCCAGCTCACCTCTGCAGAGCTCCTACGAGCAGTACTTC	CASSPLQSSYEQYF
.	TRBV10-1	few	TRBJ2-3	TGCGCCAGCAGTGAGTCGTTAGCGAGCACAGATACGCAGTATTTT	CASSESLASTDTQYF
.	TRBV2	.	TRBJ2-5	TGTGCCAGCAGTGGGCTTGGGGAGACCCAGTACTTC	CASSGLGETQYF
.	TRBV27	few	TRBJ2-1	TGTGCCAGTCATGCCTGGACTGCCAATGAGCAGTTCTTC	CASHAWTANEQFF